A selection of T cell receptor beta chains follows, all from one sample in a study of radiotherapy plus CTLA-4 blockade in lung cancer. Produced via immunoSEQ multiplex PCR; TCRdb's table is partial and in-frame only. The sample comprises about 88,000 clones, around 72% of which are singletons, and roughly an eighth rests with the top ten. This specimen consisted of peripheral blood, obtained from a patient treated with radiotherapy plus ipilimumab. These receptors were obtained from a human donor with non-small cell lung cancer that progressed on radiotherapy plus ipilimumab. CDR3s include the opening cysteine and the closing phenylalanine or tryptophan. The D gene is left open where the match is weak. Where a row states a size, it is once, few, many or the class of an expanded clone; other rows omit it.

V: TRBV6-5; J: TRBJ1-1; size: .; D: .; CDR3: CASSYGQLKNTEAFF; DNA: TGTGCCAGCAGTTACGGACAGTTGAAGAACACTGAAGCTTTCTTT
V: TRBV5-1; J: TRBJ1-1; size: .; D: .; CDR3: CASSLGPDRQSEAFF; DNA: TGCGCCAGCAGCTTGGGGCCCGACAGGCAATCTGAAGCTTTCTTT
V: TRBV10-3; J: TRBJ2-7; size: .; D: .; CDR3: CAISESSGWGGEQYF; DNA: TGTGCCATCAGTGAGTCGTCGGGGTGGGGTGGGGAGCAGTACTTC
V: TRBV5-1; J: TRBJ2-1; size: .; D: .; CDR3: CASSPGIADQGGQFF; DNA: TGCGCCAGCAGCCCCGGGATAGCGGATCAAGGAGGGCAGTTCTTC
V: TRBV2; J: TRBJ1-1; size: .; D: .; CDR3: CASSEGLNTEAFF; DNA: TGTGCCAGCAGTGAGGGACTGAACACTGAAGCTTTCTTT
V: TRBV18; J: TRBJ1-1; size: .; D: .; CDR3: CASSPGRLNTEAFF; DNA: TGTGCCAGCTCACCGGGCAGATTGAACACTGAAGCTTTCTTT
V: TRBV28; J: TRBJ1-5; size: once; D: TRBD1; CDR3: CASSATGIYSNQPQHF; DNA: TGTGCCAGCAGTGCGACAGGGATCTATAGCAATCAGCCCCAGCATTTT
V: TRBV2; J: TRBJ1-2; size: .; D: TRBD1; CDR3: CASSEAPGGGYGYTF; DNA: TGTGCCAGCAGTGAAGCCCCAGGGGGTGGCTATGGCTACACCTTC
V: TRBV28; J: TRBJ1-1; size: .; D: .; CDR3: CASSLGLNTEAFF; DNA: TGTGCCAGCAGTTTAGGCCTGAACACTGAAGCTTTCTTT
V: TRBV4-2; J: TRBJ2-2; size: once; D: TRBD1; CDR3: CASSQDRDRGTTGELFF; DNA: TGTGCCAGCAGCCAAGATCGCGACAGGGGTACCACCGGGGAGCTGTTTTTT
V: TRBV6-5; J: TRBJ2-5; size: once; D: TRBD1; CDR3: CASSAKGTGPGTQYF; DNA: TGTGCCAGCAGCGCGAAAGGGACAGGGCCCGGGACCCAGTACTTC
V: TRBV30; J: TRBJ1-1; size: .; D: .; CDR3: CAWMGGMNTEAFF; DNA: TGTGCCTGGATGGGCGGGATGAACACTGAAGCTTTCTTT
V: TRBV29-1; J: TRBJ1-1; size: .; D: .; CDR3: CSVDSRQVMNTEAFF; DNA: TGCAGCGTTGACTCCAGACAGGTCATGAACACTGAAGCTTTCTTT
V: TRBV15; J: TRBJ2-1; size: .; D: .; CDR3: CATSRVNNEQFF; DNA: TGTGCCACCAGCAGAGTGAACAATGAGCAGTTCTTC
V: TRBV9; J: TRBJ2-7; size: few; D: .; CDR3: CASSYSYEQYF; DNA: TGTGCCAGCAGTTACTCGTACGAGCAGTACTTC
V: TRBV6-5; J: TRBJ2-1; size: .; D: .; CDR3: CASSYTSYNEQFF; DNA: TGTGCCAGCAGTTACACCTCCTACAATGAGCAGTTCTTC
V: TRBV5-6; J: TRBJ1-1; size: .; D: .; CDR3: CASSNALAITEAFF; DNA: TGTGCCAGCAGCAATGCGTTGGCAATCACTGAAGCTTTCTTT
V: TRBV6-5; J: TRBJ1-1; size: .; D: .; CDR3: CASSYIGGEGTEAFF; DNA: TGTGCCAGCAGTTACATAGGAGGGGAGGGCACTGAAGCTTTCTTT
V: TRBV7-6; J: TRBJ2-2; size: .; D: .; CDR3: CASSLAARTNGNVPGELFF; DNA: TGTGCCAGCAGCTTGGCGGCCAGGACCAACGGAAACGTCCCCGGGGAGCTGTTTTTT
V: TRBV13; J: TRBJ1-4; size: .; D: .; CDR3: CASSARGVGEKLFF; DNA: TGTGCCAGCAGCGCTCGGGGGGTAGGGGAAAAACTGTTTTTT
V: TRBV9; J: TRBJ2-7; size: few; D: TRBD1; CDR3: CASSRQGSEQYF; DNA: TGTGCCAGCAGCCGACAGGGGAGCGAGCAGTACTTC
V: TRBV5-1; J: TRBJ2-1; size: .; D: TRBD2; CDR3: CASSLGRLAGDRDEQFF; DNA: TGCGCCAGCAGCTTGGGCCGACTAGCGGGAGACCGAGATGAGCAGTTCTTC
V: TRBV2; J: TRBJ2-2; size: .; D: TRBD2; CDR3: CASYDRGGDPTGELFF; DNA: TGTGCCAGCTACGACCGGGGAGGGGACCCCACCGGGGAGCTGTTTTTT
V: TRBV18; J: TRBJ2-6; size: few; D: TRBD2; CDR3: CASSPTTSGLTSGANVLTF; DNA: TGTGCCAGCTCACCCACAACTAGCGGACTTACCTCTGGGGCCAACGTCCTGACTTTC
V: TRBV4-2; J: TRBJ2-1; size: .; D: TRBD2; CDR3: CASSQGEGSGADEQFF; DNA: TGTGCCAGCAGCCAAGGAGAGGGTAGCGGGGCGGATGAGCAGTTCTTC
V: TRBV5-1; J: TRBJ2-7; size: few; D: .; CDR3: CASSLVSRGAKSEQYF; DNA: TGCGCCAGCAGCTTGGTATCTCGGGGCGCAAAGTCCGAGCAGTACTTC
V: TRBV6-5; J: TRBJ1-2; size: .; D: .; CDR3: CASSYSRASYGYTF; DNA: TGTGCCAGCAGTTACTCGCGGGCCAGCTATGGCTACACCTTC
V: TRBV6-5; J: TRBJ2-3; size: .; D: TRBD2; CDR3: CATTPAAGRATQYF; DNA: TGTGCCACTACCCCTGCGGCAGGGAGGGCAACGCAGTATTTT
V: TRBV28; J: TRBJ1-5; size: medium-sized; D: .; CDR3: CASSGVEGNQPQHF; DNA: TGTGCCAGCAGCGGTGTGGAGGGCAATCAGCCCCAGCATTTT
V: TRBV28; J: TRBJ1-2; size: .; D: TRBD1; CDR3: CASSRTGRGYGYTF; DNA: TGTGCCAGCTCCCGGACAGGGAGGGGCTATGGCTACACCTTC
V: TRBV10-2; J: TRBJ1-1; size: .; D: .; CDR3: CASSESKAEAFF; DNA: TGCGCCAGCAGTGAGTCGAAGGCTGAAGCTTTCTTT
V: TRBV10-3; J: TRBJ2-2; size: .; D: .; CDR3: CAIRADRSGELFF; DNA: TGTGCCATCAGGGCCGACAGGTCCGGGGAGCTGTTTTTT
V: TRBV28; J: TRBJ1-5; size: few; D: .; CDR3: CASSERGRGNQPQHF; DNA: TGTGCCAGCAGCGAACGGGGGAGGGGCAATCAGCCCCAGCATTTT
V: TRBV18; J: TRBJ2-3; size: few; D: TRBD1; CDR3: CASSSPPRGQGAEDTQYF; DNA: TGTGCCAGCTCCTCCCCTCCCCGGGGGCAGGGGGCCGAAGATACGCAGTATTTT
V: TRBV11-1; J: TRBJ2-3; size: .; D: .; CDR3: CASSLEGWGFTDTQYF; DNA: TGTGCCAGCAGCTTAGAAGGCTGGGGCTTCACAGATACGCAGTATTTT
V: TRBV29-1; J: TRBJ2-3; size: .; D: .; CDR3: CSVLVGGGTDTQYF; DNA: TGCAGCGTTCTTGTTGGTGGGGGCACAGATACGCAGTATTTT
V: TRBV5-6; J: TRBJ2-5; size: .; D: .; CDR3: CASSLIRGGQETQYF; DNA: TGTGCCAGCAGCTTGATCAGGGGGGGACAAGAGACCCAGTACTTC
V: TRBV28; J: TRBJ2-3; size: many; D: TRBD2; CDR3: CASSLGLAGSTDTQYF; DNA: TGTGCCAGCAGTTTAGGACTAGCGGGCAGCACAGATACGCAGTATTTT
V: TRBV7-8; J: TRBJ1-5; size: .; D: TRBD1; CDR3: CASSAQGEYSNQPQHF; DNA: TGTGCCAGCAGCGCACAGGGGGAATATAGCAATCAGCCCCAGCATTTT
V: TRBV11-2; J: TRBJ2-5; size: .; D: TRBD2; CDR3: CASSLDQGGKGQETQYF; DNA: TGTGCCAGCAGCTTAGATCAGGGAGGGAAGGGGCAAGAGACCCAGTACTTC
V: TRBV9; J: TRBJ1-1; size: .; D: .; CDR3: CASSVLPATGNTEAFF; DNA: TGTGCCAGCAGCGTCCTTCCCGCGACAGGGAACACTGAAGCTTTCTTT
V: TRBV28; J: TRBJ2-1; size: .; D: TRBD2; CDR3: CASNLLAGGINEQFF; DNA: TGTGCCAGCAATCTACTAGCGGGAGGAATCAATGAGCAGTTCTTC
V: TRBV4-2; J: TRBJ2-4; size: .; D: .; CDR3: CASSQDPVRAGNIQYF; DNA: TGTGCCAGCAGCCAAGATCCGGTTCGGGCCGGGAACATTCAGTACTTC
V: TRBV7-3; J: TRBJ2-7; size: .; D: TRBD1; CDR3: CASSTPHRDRGTYEQYF; DNA: TGTGCCAGCAGCACTCCCCATAGGGACAGGGGCACCTACGAGCAGTACTTC
V: TRBV4-2; J: TRBJ2-1; size: .; D: TRBD2; CDR3: CASSQEFGTSVWEGGEQFF; DNA: TGTGCCAGCAGCCAAGAATTCGGGACTAGCGTCTGGGAGGGAGGTGAGCAGTTCTTC
V: TRBV6-5; J: TRBJ2-3; size: .; D: .; CDR3: CASGGSDTQYF; DNA: TGTGCCAGCGGTGGGTCAGATACGCAGTATTTT
V: TRBV19; J: TRBJ2-1; size: .; D: .; CDR3: CASTNTLQGLGDNEQFF; DNA: TGTGCCAGTACCAATACTCTTCAAGGTTTAGGGGACAATGAGCAGTTCTTC
V: TRBV7-7; J: TRBJ2-2; size: .; D: .; CDR3: CASSSDTGELFF; DNA: TGTGCCAGCAGCTCCGACACCGGGGAGCTGTTTTTT